This T cell receptor (beta chain) is drawn from a study of T cell responses to AZD1222 COVID-19 vaccine. Clones were read by immunoSEQ multiplex PCR, and TCRdb kept only the in-frame ones, dropping some. The profile shows approximately 70,000 clones, roughly 82% of them singletons. Germline trimming cut 6 bases from V and 6 bases from J; bases unmatched to any gene: 14. Per the germline V gene, CDR1 is MDHEN and CDR2 is SYDVKM. The CDR3 has 16 residues. V usage is TRBV28 and J usage is TRBJ1-2; TRBD1 agrees at 9 bases. The TCR originated in an adult in good health. The sequenced sample was peripheral blood, obtained on day 0 of AZD1222 vaccination. Written as DNA, the CDR3 is TGTGCCAGCAGGGGGACAGGGATCTTTCCCGAACATGGCTACACCTTC. Its translation: CASRGTGIFPEHGYTF.